A single T cell receptor (beta chain) is shown here with its context. Its specific antigen is unknown. Within one base of it there is no much larger clone, and no base qualities were kept. The data stem from a study of T cells in Graves' hyperthyroidism and ophthalmopathy (dated by TCRdb to the late 2010s). A note on the overall study: Peripheral blood was sampled at the time of initial diagnosis, prior to any treatment. To identify TCR V-J signatures that set the groups apart, the researchers used a discovery cohort of about a hundred patients, made up of 40 to 45 with Graves' ophthalmopathy and about 55 with stable Graves' hyperthyroidism. An independent validation cohort of under 20 hyperthyroidism patients and about 15 patients who later progressed to ophthalmopathy tested prospective prediction of ophthalmopathy. The 100 discovery patients were randomly split 7:3 into training and test sets. In more than 5 Graves' hyperthyroidism patients, the study also compared T-cell repertoires from thyroid tissue with T-cell repertoires from blood. After blood sampling, hyperthyroidism patients were treated with methimazole at a starting dose of 30 mg daily, and ophthalmopathy patients were treated with high-dose intravenous methylprednisolone. The paper reports TCR Vbeta CDR3 sequencing of about 140 peripheral blood samples: 40 or so ophthalmopathy, 70 to 85 hyperthyroidism and 17 progressor patients. What the work shows at the level of the full study, not this receptor alone: No statistical method was used to fix the sample size in advance, and group allocation was not hidden from the investigators. Ophthalmopathy was separated from stable hyperthyroidism by a 13 V-J signature model, with about 86% sensitivity and just over 81% specificity obtained in cross-validation and 80%/75% obtained in testing. In validation, the model predicted progression to ophthalmopathy a median of approximately 6.3 months before onset, with about 71% sensitivity and about 72% specificity. Most expanded thyroid clonotypes (frequency above 0.001) were also detected in blood, suggesting blood repertoires may reflect thyroid immune responses.

As encoded in the germline V gene, CDR1 is MGHRA while CDR2 is YSYEKL. V is pared back by 5 bases and J by 0 bases, with 17 bases lying between the germline termini. The CDR3 starts with the cysteine, ends with the phenylalanine, and has 17 residues. Only the CDR3 DNA is retained, 51 bases long and in frame from the first base. Amplification of TCR beta CDR3 regions was carried out from RNA transcripts. The first round of RT-PCR for the TCR CDR3 was performed with the HTBI primer set and the Qiagen OneStep RT-PCR kit. A second multiplex PCR round built the libraries, followed by size selection and purification. Paired-end sequencing of the libraries was performed with 100 bp reads on an Illumina HiSeq2000. The source study handled its data this way. SOAPnuke was used to process the raw data, with reads discarded if the reads contained adapters or uncalled bases, had a mean Phred below 15, or lacked an exact constant-primer or identifier match. High-quality paired reads were merged using COPE v1.2.5, and each unique nucleotide sequence was defined as a clonotype. MiTCR v1.1 was used to align the clonotypes against IMGT TRBV, TRBD and TRBJ reference segments. The analysis included only V-J combinations with a frequency above 0.0001, which together covered roughly 99% of the repertoires. The TCS score was defined as F50 (clonal expansion) divided by E x V (chaos), with BLOSUM62-based TCRdist calculated between CDR3 peptides within each V-J. Welch's t-statistics and random forest reduced several hundred V-J features to 10 to 15, which were used in a naive Bayes classifier (R e1071). TCRdb ran its own pipeline on the public reads, namely fastp trimming at Q25 and MiXCR clone calling, and kept in-frame beta chains. One record per CDR3 amino acid sequence lists the most common genes and DNA. None of the V and J calls come from the authors' own analysis; TCRdb made them. A total of approximately 720,000 distinct CDR3 sequences appear in this sample, under 20% of them only once. The top ten clonotypes cover 16% of the sample.

Hyperthyroidism patients were aged 18 to 65 years and newly diagnosed, with disease duration of less than 2 months. Any patient with an uncontrolled infection, another autoimmune disease, pregnancy or lactation was excluded. Diagnoses were based on clinical symptoms, serum thyroxine and TRAb, thyroid ultrasound and orbital computed tomography. Blood from progressor patients was drawn when they were first diagnosed with hyperthyroidism, before any ophthalmopathy symptoms appeared. Ficoll-Paque density gradient centrifugation was used to isolate PBMCs from 8 to 10 ml of fresh peripheral blood. Progressor patients were initially diagnosed with Graves' hyperthyroidism and developed ophthalmopathy during follow-up. Total RNA was extracted with Trizol reagent, and quality was checked on an Agilent 2100 Bioanalyzer.

This receptor was taken from a woman aged 45-65 years with Graves' hyperthyroidism that later progressed to Graves' ophthalmopathy. The sequence links TRBV4-1 to TRBJ1-3; no D gene is confidently identified. The sequenced material came from blood. The nucleotide sequence is given as TGCGCCAGCAGCGACGTAGGACGGGAAAGCTCTGGAAACACCATATATTTT. This sequence encodes CASSDVGRESSGNTIYF.